Sequencing of this T cell receptor beta chain was carried out in a study of CD8+ T cells in alopecia areata. RNA was isolated and reverse transcribed to cDNA, the sequencing template. Assay used: immunoSEQ multiplex PCR; TCRdb lists only in-frame clones, some missing. The table shows more than 150,000 clones, with approximately 50% occurring only once. This clone was detected only a few times. Treatment: oral pan-JAK inhibitor, 5-10 mg twice daily. The V gene's germline CDR1 is SGHAT and CDR2 FQNNGV. This CDR3 region has 17 residues. Germline trimming cut 0 bases from V and 2 bases from J; bases unmatched to any gene: 6.

The source material was CD8+ T cells sorted from blood, sampled at roughly week 53, from a patient treated with tofacitinib. The gene calls are TRBV11-2 and TRBJ2-3; 9 nucleotides align to TRBD2. This clonotype was sampled from a human donor with alopecia areata. This chain's CDR3 is CASSLEWAGGPTDTQYF. CDR3 bases: TGTGCCAGCAGCTTAGAGTGGGCGGGGGGGCCCACAGATACGCAGTATTTT.